This is a list of T cell receptor beta chains from one sample in a study of response to subunit inactivated influenza vaccine. Using its own MiXCR run on the RT-PCR reads, TCRdb lists one record per CDR3 protein. Of hundreds of thousands of distinct CDR3 sequences listed, about 18% are singletons. Specimen: PBMCs from blood, collected more than 4 days after vaccination. The receptors originated from a man aged 50 to 59 who received an inactivated influenza vaccine. CDR3s include the opening cysteine and the closing phenylalanine or tryptophan. A D gene is named only where the DNA matches it firmly. Some rows have no size entry. The others give once, few or many, or a class for an expanded clone.

d_gene,j_gene,abundance,v_gene,CDR3nt,CDR3aa
.,TRBJ2-1,few,TRBV20-1,TGCAGTGCGGACAGTGCCGCTTGGGGCAATGAGCAGTTCTTC,CSADSAAWGNEQFF
.,TRBJ2-7,many,TRBV6-5,TGTGCCAGCAGTTACGGGGGGAACTCCTACGAGCAGTACTTC,CASSYGGNSYEQYF
.,TRBJ2-5,.,TRBV12-3/TRBV12-4,TGTGCCAGCAGCCCTACCCGGTGGGAGACCCAGTACTTC,CASSPTRWETQYF
.,TRBJ2-7,.,TRBV11-2,TGTGCCAGCAGCTTAGTGGAGTCTCGAGAGTACTTC,CASSLVESREYF
.,TRBJ1-2,few,TRBV6-2/TRBV6-3,TGTGCCAGCAGTCCTACCCCCGTGAACTATGGCTACACCTTC,CASSPTPVNYGYTF
TRBD2,TRBJ2-1,.,TRBV5-4,TGTGCCAGCAGCTTGGCCCGACTAGCGAGGGGCAATGAGCAGTTCTTC,CASSLARLARGNEQFF
.,TRBJ1-1,.,TRBV29-1,TGCAGCCTACGGACAGACACTGAAGCTTTCTTT,CSLRTDTEAFF
.,TRBJ2-3,.,TRBV5-8,TGTGCCAGCAGGAACGACAGAGTCACAGATACGCAGTATTTT,CASRNDRVTDTQYF
.,TRBJ2-2,few,TRBV9,TGTGCCAGCAGCGCCCAGGGGAACACCGGGGAGCTGTTTTTT,CASSAQGNTGELFF
.,TRBJ2-3,.,TRBV5-1,TGCGCCAGCAGCCCTCGGGGTAGAGCCACAGATACGCAGTATTTT,CASSPRGRATDTQYF
.,TRBJ1-2,few,TRBV4-2,TGTGCCAGCAGCCAAGGGAGAGGAGGGGCAGTCTACACCTTC,CASSQGRGGAVYTF
.,TRBJ2-7,.,TRBV7-9,TGTGCCAGCAGCTCCCTCTCCGGGGGACCCCGGACGGGCGAGCAGTACTTC,CASSSLSGGPRTGEQYF
TRBD1,TRBJ2-1,.,TRBV9,TGTGCCAGCAGCCAGCGAGGGGACAGGGGTAACAATGAGCAGTTCTTC,CASSQRGDRGNNEQFF
.,TRBJ1-1,.,TRBV6-2/TRBV6-3,TGTGCCAGCAGCCACAGGCTGATTGGAGGCGGGGGCACTGAAGCTTTCTTT,CASSHRLIGGGGTEAFF
TRBD2,TRBJ2-7,many,TRBV5-1,TGCGCCAGCAGCTCGACTAGCGGGAGGCTATACGAGCAGTACTTC,CASSSTSGRLYEQYF
.,TRBJ1-1,once,TRBV7-2,TGTGCCAGCAGCTTCGACTGGGTAACTGAAGCTTTCTTT,CASSFDWVTEAFF
.,TRBJ2-5,.,TRBV7-2,TGTGCCAGCAGCCACTTCCAAGAGACCCAGTACTTC,CASSHFQETQYF
.,TRBJ1-1,few,TRBV4-1,TGCGCCAGCAGCCAAGACAAACAGGGTGGTACTGAAGCTTTCTTT,CASSQDKQGGTEAFF
TRBD1,TRBJ1-3,many,TRBV29-1,TGCAGCGTTGACGAGGGGGCCTCGAGCTCTGGAAACACCATATATTTT,CSVDEGASSSGNTIYF
.,TRBJ1-1,.,TRBV24-1,TGTGCCACCAGTGATTTTGTGACTGACTATGTGAACACTGAAGCTTTCTTT,CATSDFVTDYVNTEAFF
.,TRBJ2-3,few,TRBV4-2,TGTGCCAGCAGCCATACGGCAAGCGGAAACACAGATACGCAGTATTTT,CASSHTASGNTDTQYF
.,TRBJ1-5,.,TRBV23-1,TGCGCCAGCAGTCAATCTACTCCAGGGCGCGGGATTCAGCCCCAGCATTTT,CASSQSTPGRGIQPQHF
.,TRBJ2-7,.,TRBV7-3,TGTGCCAGCAGCCGCGGCAGGGGCGGAGAGCAGTACTTC,CASSRGRGGEQYF
.,TRBJ2-7,.,TRBV11-2,TGTGCCAGCAGCTTAGTTGGCCAGGGTAACGAGCAGTACTTC,CASSLVGQGNEQYF
.,TRBJ1-5,many,TRBV7-2,TGTGCCAGCAGCTTAGCCAGGGAGATTCAGCCCCAGCATTTT,CASSLAREIQPQHF
.,TRBJ1-1,once,TRBV6-2/TRBV6-3,TGTGCCAGCAGTTACCTGCCGGGATACACTGAAGCTTTCTTT,CASSYLPGYTEAFF
.,TRBJ1-1,.,TRBV12-3/TRBV12-4,TGTGCCAGCAGTTTTTTAAGGAGGATGAACACTGAAGCTTTCTTT,CASSFLRRMNTEAFF
.,TRBJ1-2,many,TRBV5-6,TGTGCCAGCAGCGCGATAGGTGGGGGGCTCGGCGGCTACACCTTC,CASSAIGGGLGGYTF
TRBD2,TRBJ2-7,.,TRBV20-1,TGCAGTGCTCCGGGGGGGCTAGGGTACGAGCAGTACTTC,CSAPGGLGYEQYF
.,TRBJ1-1,.,TRBV5-5,TGTGCCAGCAGCTTGGAATCTTGGAACACTGAAGCTTACTTT,CASSLESWNTEAYF
TRBD1,TRBJ1-2,.,TRBV5-1,TGCGCCAGCAGCACGGGACAGGGCTACACCTTC,CASSTGQGYTF
TRBD1,TRBJ1-6,.,TRBV20-1,TGCAGTGCTAGAACCAGGACAGGGAGGAATTCACCCCTCCACTTT,CSARTRTGRNSPLHF
TRBD2,TRBJ2-7,few,TRBV10-2,TGCGCCAGCAGTGGCGGGAGGGCCTTCGAGCAGTACTTC,CASSGGRAFEQYF
TRBD1,TRBJ2-2,few,TRBV10-3,TGTGCCACCGGGACAGGGGTAAACGGGGAGCTGTTTTTT,CATGTGVNGELFF
.,TRBJ1-5,few,TRBV2,TGTGCCAGCAGTGAGGGTGCTGTCACGAGCTGGGAGGGAATATATAGCAATCAGCCCCAGCATTTT,CASSEGAVTSWEGIYSNQPQHF
.,TRBJ2-1,few,TRBV25-1,TGTGCCAGCAGGGCGGACAGAAGCTCCTACAATGAGCAGTTCTTC,CASRADRSSYNEQFF
.,TRBJ2-7,.,TRBV20-1,TGCAGTGCTAGGGGGATGGGGCTACTCCACTCCTACGAGCAGTACTTC,CSARGMGLLHSYEQYF
.,TRBJ1-2,.,TRBV4-1,TGCGCCAGCAGCCAAAAGGGGCTTGGAGAGGGGAAGAACTATGGCTACACCTTC,CASSQKGLGEGKNYGYTF
TRBD1,TRBJ1-5,few,TRBV12-3/TRBV12-4,TGTGCCAGCAGTTCGACAGGGGGTCATCAGCCCCAGCATTTT,CASSSTGGHQPQHF
.,TRBJ1-6,many,TRBV7-9,TGTGCCAGCTCACGGGCTGCAGGGACGGGCTCACCCCTCCACTTT,CASSRAAGTGSPLHF
.,TRBJ1-1,few,TRBV4-3,TGCGCCAGCAGCCAAGATATAACCGCACGAGGAGCTTTCTTT,CASSQDITARGAFF
.,TRBJ2-2,.,TRBV5-1,TGCGCCAGCAGCTTGCGGGACACTTCGAACACCGGGGAGCTGTTTTTT,CASSLRDTSNTGELFF
.,TRBJ1-1,many,TRBV12-3/TRBV12-4,TGTGCCAGCACCGGCGGGACACCGAACACTGAAGCTTTCTTT,CASTGGTPNTEAFF
.,TRBJ2-7,few,TRBV7-8,TGTGCCAGCAGCTTAGGAGGCCTGGGGTCCGAGCAGTACTTC,CASSLGGLGSEQYF
.,TRBJ2-6,few,TRBV6-2/TRBV6-3,TGTGCCAGCAGTTACTATCAGAGCTCTGGGGCCAACGTCCTGACTTTC,CASSYYQSSGANVLTF
TRBD1,TRBJ1-2,few,TRBV12-3/TRBV12-4,TGTGCCAGCAGTCCCCCGACGGGACAGGGGGCAACCGGCGGCTACACCTTC,CASSPPTGQGATGGYTF
.,TRBJ2-7,many,TRBV27,TGTGCCAGCCGGGACCTCCGGGGTGAGCAGTACTTC,CASRDLRGEQYF
.,TRBJ2-7,few,TRBV7-2,TGTGCCAGCAGCGGTAGTGGGGGAGCCTACGAGCAGTACTTC,CASSGSGGAYEQYF